The 7 T cell receptor beta chains below come from one sample, sequenced in a study of metastatic and nonmetastatic thyroid tumors. Nobody among the patients had been given any treatment before thyroid surgery. TCRdb re-analyzed the PCR reads using MiXCR. This sample has about 5,500 clones, with 30% to 45% found just once. The sample taken for sequencing was tumor tissue. The receptors shown here come from a male donor with papillary thyroid cancer or a benign thyroid nodule (not recorded which). Some clones in this sample may be carry-over from other donors' samples.

This rearrangement joins TRBV30 to TRBJ2-7; 10 bases are shared with TRBD1. CDR1 and CDR2 from the germline V gene are GTSNPN and SVGIG (reference sequence). V shed 2 bases and J 3 bases; nucleotides not matched to a gene: 4. The CDR3 covers 14 residues. DNA for the CDR3: TGTGCCTGGAGTTTATGGGACAGGGGCTACGAGCAGTACTTC. It codes for CAWSLWDRGYEQYF.

V is TRBV7-2 and J is TRBJ2-7; no reliable D call. The CDR3 extends over 15 amino acids. The germline V gene encodes CDR1 SGHTA and CDR2 FQGNSA. Trimming took off 1 base at V and 1 base at J, with 11 bases between the two ends. CDR3 residues: CASSLGSGASYEQYF. The CDR3 DNA follows: TGTGCCAGCAGCTTAGGGTCGGGTGCGTCCTACGAGCAGTACTTC.

The chain has TRBV4-1 and TRBJ1-6; D remains ambiguous. The germline V gene encodes CDR1 MGHRA and CDR2 YSYEKL. V lost 4 bases and J 3 bases, leaving 16 bases between the germline ends. This CDR3 has 17 residues. CDR3 amino acids: CASSRGVAYNYNSPLHF. CDR3 in DNA: TGCGCCAGCAGCCGAGGCGTCGCGTACAACTATAATTCACCCCTCCACTTT.

This clone is large (0.1 to 1%). This chain uses TRBV6-5 with TRBJ2-7; 10 bases line up with TRBD1. Trimming removed 0 bases from V and 6 bases from J; junction bases left unmatched: 2. CDR3 length: 14 residues. Germline V gives CDR1 MNHEY, CDR2 SVGAGI. The CDR3 DNA sequence: TGTGCCAGCAGTTACTCGGGGGACAGGGGCGAGCAGTACTTC. Protein product: CASSYSGDRGEQYF.

V is TRBV30 and J is TRBJ1-5; D remains ambiguous. Trimming shortened V by 3 bases and J by 0 bases, and 6 bases separated the two germline ends. The CDR3 is 13 residues long. CDR1 GTSNPN and CDR2 SVGIG come from the germline V gene (reference sequence). The CDR3 DNA sequence: TGTGCCTGGAGACAATATAGCAATCAGCCCCAGCATTTT. Translating it yields CAWRQYSNQPQHF. Full variable domain (missing parts from reference TRBV30 and TRBJ1-5): SQTIHQWPATLVQPVGSPLSLECTVEGTSNPNLYWYRQAAGRGLQLLFYSVGIGQISSEVPQNLSASRPQDRQFILSSKKLLLSDSGFYLCAWRQYSNQPQHFGDGTRLSIL.

This chain links TRBV20-1 with TRBJ2-1, with D perhaps TRBD2 (6 bases). The CDR3 consists of 12 residues. Germline CDR1 and CDR2: DFQATT and SNEGSKA (reference sequence). V lost 5 bases, J lost 6 bases, and 11 bases lay in between. The DNA of the CDR3 is TGCAGTGCTCCCACTAGCTTCAATGAGCAGTTCTTC. It is translated as CSAPTSFNEQFF.

The rearrangement links TRBV7-2 to TRBJ1-1; a weak D match, TRBD1 (5 bases). Germline V gene data show CDR1 as SGHTA and CDR2 as FQGNSA. This CDR3 contains 15 residues. V dropped 5 bases and J dropped 2 bases, with 15 bases sitting between them. The CDR3 region is CASSIGVSINTEAFF. DNA of the CDR3: TGTGCCAGCAGCATAGGGGTATCGATCAACACTGAAGCTTTCTTT.